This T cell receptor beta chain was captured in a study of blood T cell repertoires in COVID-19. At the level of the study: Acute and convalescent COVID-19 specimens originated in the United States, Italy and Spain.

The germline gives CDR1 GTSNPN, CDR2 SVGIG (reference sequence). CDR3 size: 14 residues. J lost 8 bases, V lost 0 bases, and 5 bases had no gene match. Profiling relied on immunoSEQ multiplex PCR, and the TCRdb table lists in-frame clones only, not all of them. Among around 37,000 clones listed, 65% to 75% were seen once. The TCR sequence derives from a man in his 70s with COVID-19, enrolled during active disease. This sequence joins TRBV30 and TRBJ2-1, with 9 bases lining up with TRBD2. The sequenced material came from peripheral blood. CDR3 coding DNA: TGTGCCTGGAGTGTACTTAGCGGGAGCGATGAGCAGTTCTTC. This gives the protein CAWSVLSGSDEQFF. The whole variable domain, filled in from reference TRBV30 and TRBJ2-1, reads SQTIHQWPATLVQPVGSPLSLECTVEGTSNPNLYWYRQAAGRGLQLLFYSVGIGQISSEVPQNLSASRPQDRQFILSSKKLLLSDSGFYLCAWSVLSGSDEQFFGPGTRLTVL.